A single sample is the source of the 23 T cell receptor beta chains below, sequenced in a study of blood T cell repertoires in COVID-19. Libraries were prepared by immunoSEQ multiplex PCR; TCRdb keeps only in-frame clonotypes and omits some of them. In the table there are 210,000 or so clones, about four fifths of which are singletons. Sample: peripheral blood. The receptors originated from a woman aged 45-65 years with active or convalescent COVID-19.

This clone has just a few counts. This sequence joins TRBV7-6 and TRBJ2-1; TRBD2 is a possible D gene (5 bases). Trimming removed 1 base from V and 4 bases from J, with 11 bases in between. Germline-derived CDR1 and CDR2 are SGHVS and FNYEAQ. There are 15 residues in the CDR3. CDR3 protein: CASSLEGGSYNEQFF. CDR3 in DNA: TGTGCCAGCAGCTTAGAGGGCGGGTCGTACAATGAGCAGTTCTTC.

The V call is TRBV2, the J call TRBJ1-6; no clear D. CDR1 and CDR2 from the germline V gene are SNHLY and FYNNEI. The CDR3 totals 16 residues. The V end was cut by 5 bases, the J end by 5 bases, with 16 bases between. CDR3 coding DNA: TGTGCCAGCAGTCAGGACTCGCCCGCGAATAATTCACCCCTCCACTTT. Translation: CASSQDSPANNSPLHF.

The chain couples TRBV14 to TRBJ2-2, with D uncertain. This CDR3 comprises 13 residues. V lost 1 base, J lost 6 bases, and 6 bases lay in between. The germline V gene has CDR1 SGHDN and CDR2 FVKESK. The CDR3 sequence is CASSQALAGELFF. The DNA for the CDR3 is TGTGCCAGCAGCCAAGCTCTAGCCGGGGAGCTGTTTTTT.

The rearrangement joins TRBV11-1 to TRBJ2-7, with TRBD1 as a possible D gene (5 bases). The ends were cut back, 2 bases at V and 5 bases at J, with 16 bases in the middle. This CDR3 spans 15 amino acids. CDR1 is SGHAT, CDR2 FQDESV, per germline (reference sequence). CDR3 in DNA: TGTGCCAGCAGCTTACTAAACACAGGATTCAACGAGCAGTACGTC. This sequence encodes CASSLLNTGFNEQYV.

The chain employs TRBV5-5 and TRBJ2-1; D is possibly TRBD1 (5 bases). The CDR3 is 15 residues long. CDR1 is SGHKS and CDR2 is YYEKEE in the germline V gene (reference sequence). Trimming took 1 base from V and 3 from J, leaving 11 bases between them. This CDR3 is CASSLTWTHYNEQFF. The DNA for the CDR3 is TGTGCCAGCAGCTTGACTTGGACACACTACAATGAGCAGTTCTTC.

This clone was seen only once. The gene calls are TRBV4-1 and TRBJ1-2, with D unclear. The CDR3 covers 15 residues. V was cut by 1 base and J by 1 base, with 10 bases left in between. Per the germline V gene, CDR1 is MGHRA and CDR2 is YSYEKL. This CDR3 reads CASSQVGFGNYGYTF. The CDR3 DNA reads TGCGCCAGCAGCCAAGTGGGCTTTGGTAACTATGGCTACACCTTC.

The V call is TRBV4-1, the J call TRBJ1-2; 11 bases align to TRBD1. This CDR3 region has 16 residues. Trimming removed 0 bases from V and 7 bases from J; junction bases left unmatched: 7. Per germline, CDR1 MGHRA and CDR2 YSYEKL. The CDR3 DNA follows: TGCGCCAGCAGCCAAGAGAGGTGGACAGGGGGCATTGGCTACACCTTC. Translation: CASSQERWTGGIGYTF.

About this clone: Different DNA sequences within this sample yield the same CDR3. The CDR3 loop is CASSGQGNTEAFF. CDR3 nucleotides: TGTGCCAGCAGCGGACAGGGGAACACTGAAGCTTTCTTT. The rearrangement links TRBV2 to TRBJ1-1; 8 bases match TRBD1. The CDR3 length is 13 residues. V lost 6 bases, J lost 1 base, and 1 base stayed unmatched. Germline values: CDR1 SNHLY, CDR2 FYNNEI. Supplemented by reference TRBV2 and TRBJ1-1, the full variable domain reads EPEVTQTPSHQVTQMGQEVILRCVPISNHLYFYWYRQILGQKVEFLVSFYNNEISEKSEIFDDQFSVERPDGSNFTLKIRSTKLEDSAMYFCASSGQGNTEAFFGQGTRLTVV.

The V gene is TRBV10-3, the J gene TRBJ1-2, with a possible D match to TRBD1 (6 bases). This CDR3 is 12 amino acids long. V was clipped by 11 bases and J by 5 bases, with 15 bases between them. Germline V gene data show CDR1 as ENHRY and CDR2 as SYGVKD. CDR3 sequence: CASRGGGYGYTF. In DNA, the CDR3 is TGTGCCTCCCGAGGGGGAGGGTATGGCTACACCTTC.

This chain uses TRBV6-1 with TRBJ1-4; D not resolved. Germline-derived CDR1 and CDR2 are MNHNS and SASEGT. The CDR3 length is 14 residues. With 0 bases removed from V and 8 bases from J, the gap between germline ends came to 10 bases. Here the CDR3 reads CASSEARWWEKLFF. In DNA form, the CDR3 reads TGTGCCAGCAGTGAAGCGCGGTGGTGGGAAAAACTGTTTTTT.

V gene TRBV28 combines with J gene TRBJ1-6; D not resolved. The ends were cut back, 4 bases at V and 3 bases at J, with 7 bases in the middle. Per the germline V gene, CDR1 is MDHEN and CDR2 is SYDVKM. The CDR3 is 14 residues long. The CDR3 sequence: CASSSNLYNSPLHF. The CDR3 DNA reads TGTGCCAGCAGTTCTAACCTCTATAATTCACCCCTCCACTTT.

The chain uses TRBV27 and TRBJ2-1; D is unclear. The CDR3 is made up of 11 amino acids. V dropped 4 bases and J dropped 8 bases, with 6 bases sitting between them. In germline, CDR1 is MNHEY, CDR2 SMNVEV (reference sequence). This CDR3 reads CASSSRDEQFF. The DNA for the CDR3 is TGTGCCAGCAGTTCCCGTGATGAGCAGTTCTTC.

The chain links TRBV5-4 to TRBJ1-1, with a weak D call TRBD1 (6 bases). CDR3 length: 13 amino acids. The V end was cut by 4 bases, the J end by 5 bases, with 12 bases between. Germline CDR1 and CDR2: SGHNT and YYREEE (reference sequence). The chain's CDR3 is CASSLQGGTEAFF. The DNA of the CDR3 is TGTGCCAGCAGCCTACAGGGTGGAACTGAAGCTTTCTTT. The full variable domain, in which reference TRBV5-4 and TRBJ1-1 provide the parts outside the CDR3, is ETGVTQSPTHLIKTRGQQVTLRCSSQSGHNTVSWYQQALGQGPQFIFQYYREEENGRGNFPPRFSGLQFPNYSSELNVNALELDDSALYLCASSLQGGTEAFFGQGTRLTVV.

The chain joins TRBV16 to TRBJ2-2; D perhaps matches TRBD1 (6 bases). CDR1 and CDR2 from the germline V gene are KGHSY and FQNENV. The CDR3 contains 13 residues. V was clipped by 2 bases and J by 5 bases, with 6 bases between them. This CDR3 is CASSQQGTGELFF. In DNA, the CDR3 is TGTGCCAGCAGCCAACAGGGGACCGGGGAGCTGTTTTTT.

This clone was recorded only once. The CDR3 spells CATADSNTGELFF. CDR3 nucleotide sequence: TGTGCCACCGCCGACTCGAACACCGGGGAGCTGTTTTTT. The chain uses TRBV6-5 and TRBJ2-2; D is unresolved. Trimming left V 10 bases short and J 0 bases short, with 9 bases between. The CDR3 consists of 13 residues. Germline assignment: CDR1 MNHEY and CDR2 SVGAGI.

This clone is a singleton in its sample. The rearrangement joins TRBV28 to TRBJ2-1; 10 nucleotides line up with TRBD2. The V gene's germline CDR1 is MDHEN and CDR2 SYDVKM. Unmatched junction bases numbered 12, after V lost 6 bases and J lost 1 base. The CDR3 has 18 residues. DNA of the CDR3: TGTGCCAGCAGCTCACCCCCTAGCGGGGGCCTTTCCTACAATGAGCAGTTCTTC. Encoded protein: CASSSPPSGGLSYNEQFF.

The chain joins TRBV4-1 to TRBJ2-7, with TRBD2 identical over 11 bases. The ends lost 2 bases at V and 2 bases at J; junction bases unmatched: 2. Per germline, CDR1 MGHRA and CDR2 YSYEKL. The CDR3 has 15 amino acids. CDR3 sequence: CASSQTSGGAYEQYF. CDR3 bases: TGCGCCAGCAGCCAAACTAGCGGGGGAGCCTACGAGCAGTACTTC.

The chain uses TRBV28 and TRBJ2-1; 8 bases are a match to TRBD2. The CDR3 runs to 17 residues. V shed 1 base and J 9 bases; nucleotides not matched to a gene: 14. Germline CDR1 and CDR2: MDHEN and SYDVKM. Here the CDR3 reads CASSLLSTSAERGEQFF. In DNA form, the CDR3 reads TGTGCCAGCAGTTTATTGTCGACTAGCGCTGAAAGGGGTGAGCAGTTCTTC.

The chain is built from TRBV6-5 and TRBJ1-5, with unresolved D. Trimming took 7 bases from V and 3 from J, leaving 16 bases between them. CDR1 and CDR2 from the germline V gene are MNHEY and SVGAGI. CDR3 length equals 15 residues. This chain's CDR3 is CASTNRELVNQPQHF. CDR3 in DNA: TGTGCCAGCACGAATAGGGAGTTGGTCAATCAGCCCCAGCATTTT.

This clone turned up a few times. The CDR3 DNA sequence: TGTGCCAGCAGCATCCGGGACAGGGACTACGAGCAGTACTTC. This sequence encodes CASSIRDRDYEQYF. V is TRBV11-1 and J is TRBJ2-7; TRBD1 matches at 9 bases. Per germline, CDR1 SGHAT and CDR2 FQDESV (reference sequence). The length of the CDR3 is 14 residues. With 5 bases clipped from V and 3 bases from J, the junction kept 5 bases outside the gene matches.

The chain links TRBV28 to TRBJ1-2; D is uncertain. The CDR3 loop spans 12 amino acids. V lost 6 bases and J 6 bases, leaving 11 bases between the germline ends. Germline CDR1 and CDR2: MDHEN and SYDVKM. CDR3 nucleotide sequence: TGTGCCAGCAGCACTGGGCCCGATGGCTACACCTTC. Its translation is CASSTGPDGYTF.

The count of this clone is one. This chain uses TRBV29-1 with TRBJ2-7, with 7 nucleotides matching TRBD2. Germline values: CDR1 SQVTM, CDR2 ANQGSEA. This CDR3 comprises 14 residues. Germline trimming cut 1 base from V and 2 bases from J; bases unmatched to any gene: 5. In DNA, the CDR3 is TGCAGCGTTGAAGGGGGCGGGAGCACCTACGAGCAGTACTTC. Protein product: CSVEGGGSTYEQYF.

The CDR3 sequence is CASSLSGYSNQPQHF. The CDR3 DNA is TGTGCCAGCAGCTTATCAGGGTATAGCAATCAGCCCCAGCATTTT. J is TRBJ1-5 and V is TRBV7-9; tentative D call: TRBD1 (5 bases). The CDR3 sequence is 15 residues long. V shed 2 bases and J shed 0 bases, with 8 bases lying between them. Germline CDR1 and CDR2: SEHNR and FQNEAQ (reference sequence). Drawing the rest from reference TRBV7-9 and TRBJ1-5, the complete variable domain is DTGVSQNPRHKITKRGQNVTFRCDPISEHNRLYWYRQTLGQGPEFLTYFQNEAQLEKSRLLSDRFSAERPKGSFSTLEIQRTEQGDSAMYLCASSLSGYSNQPQHFGDGTRLSIL.